The clone carrying this TCR beta chain was counted between two and nine times. The V gene end was trimmed by 1 base and the J gene end by 6 bases; junction bases not matched to a gene: 5. There are 15 residues in the CDR3. The data stem from a study of identical twins. Using its own MiXCR run on the 5' RACE reads, TCRdb lists one record per CDR3 protein. The sample yields 540,000 or so distinct CDR3 sequences, about a fifth seen once. These data were likewise used in another study, on yellow fever vaccine responses in identical twins.

The chain is built from TRBV12-3 or TRBV12-4 and TRBJ2-4, with 8 bases fitting TRBD1. Specimen: CD4+ T cells sorted from blood. The sequence derives from a woman between 18 and 30 years old in good health. The CDR3 loop is CASSLVQGGVNIQYF. Here the CDR3 DNA reads TGTGCCAGCAGTTTAGTACAGGGGGGAGTAAACATTCAGTACTTC.